This TCR beta chain was captured by sequencing in a study of T-cell reconstitution after alpha-beta-depleted transplantation in children. Study-wide results and caveats: T-cell counts and diversity at one year post-transplant came mainly from newly produced T cells.

The TCRbeta library was prepared with unique molecular identifiers. TCRdb re-called the PCR reads through MiXCR, storing one row per CDR3 protein. The sample yields 200,000 to 300,000 distinct CDR3 sequences, 20% to 30% seen once. This CDR3 contains 14 residues. The germline V and J ends were trimmed by 1 base and 4 bases, with 9 bases remaining between them. Germline V lookup: CDR1 SGHAT, CDR2 FQNNGV. A few counts support this clonotype. What it binds is not known. The sample here was PBMCs, mostly from graft donor cells, taken 360 days after TCRalphabeta/CD19-depleted stem cell transplant. The chain combines TRBV11-2 with TRBJ2-3; D remains ambiguous. The source of this sequence is a female patient between 2 and 15 years old who had a stem cell transplant for congenital amegakaryocytic thrombocytopenia, so the T cells may come from the graft donor. CDR3 nucleotides: TGTGCCAGCAGCTTAGTCGGGCTTGCAGATACGCAGTATTTT. Translated, it gives CASSLVGLADTQYF. Supplemented by reference TRBV11-2 and TRBJ2-3, the full variable domain reads EAGVAQSPRYKIIEKRQSVAFWCNPISGHATLYWYQQILGQGPKLLIQFQNNGVVDDSQLPKDRFSAERLKGVDSTLKIQPAKLEDSAVYLCASSLVGLADTQYFGPGTRLTVL.